This T cell receptor (beta chain) was recovered during a study of radiation and T cells in renal cell carcinoma. The germline CDR1 and CDR2 sequences are SQVTM and ANQGSEA. V shed 4 bases and J shed 7 bases, with 13 bases lying between them. CDR3 length: 12 residues. Indicated treatment: treatment-naive control, cytoreductive nephrectomy. This clone turned up a few times. TCRdb's table, derived via immunoSEQ multiplex PCR, lists solely in-frame clones and lacks some. The sample comprises roughly 14,000 clones, more than 55% of which are singletons, and 17% rests with the top ten. The V call is TRBV29-1, the J call TRBJ1-1; D gene uncertain. Sample: tumor tissue, taken from a patient whose treatment was nephrectomy without radiotherapy. The sequence was collected from a man aged 55 to 69 with renal cell carcinoma. CDR3 region: CSVVGNSGEAFF. In nucleotides, the CDR3 is TGCAGCGTTGTCGGCAACTCTGGTGAAGCTTTCTTT.